This T cell receptor (beta chain) appears in the sequencing data of a study of identical twins. This clonotype was seen at least ten times. Its antigen is not known. A template switching step contributed a universal primer site, while unique molecular identifiers were present in the cDNA. TCRdb itself ran the 5' RACE reads through MiXCR, one entry per CDR3 protein. The table shows just over 450,000 distinct CDR3 sequences, with over 12% occurring only once. Regarding the study as a whole: Out-of-frame TCR alpha sharing observed in monozygotic twins exceeded model estimates. Analyses of zero insertions could be partly confounded by invariant MAIT and iNKT cells.

V lost 0 bases and J lost 4, with 4 bases in between. The CDR3 consists of 12 residues. From germline, CDR1 is SGDLS and CDR2 YYNGEE. The same sample was also studied in work on yellow fever vaccine responses in identical twins.

The receptor comes from a woman under 30 in good health. The chain has TRBV9 and TRBJ2-5, with unresolved D. The specimen was CD4+ T cells sorted from blood. CDR3 loop: CASSVVGETQYF. CDR3 nucleotides: TGTGCCAGCAGCGTAGTGGGAGAGACCCAGTACTTC.